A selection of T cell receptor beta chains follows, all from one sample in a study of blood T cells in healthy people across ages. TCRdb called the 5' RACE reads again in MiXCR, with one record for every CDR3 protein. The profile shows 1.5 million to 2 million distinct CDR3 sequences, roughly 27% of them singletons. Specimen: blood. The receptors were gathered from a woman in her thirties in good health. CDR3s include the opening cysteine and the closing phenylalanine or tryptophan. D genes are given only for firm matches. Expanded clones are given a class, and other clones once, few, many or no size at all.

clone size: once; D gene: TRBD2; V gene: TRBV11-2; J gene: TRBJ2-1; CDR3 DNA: TGTGCCAGCAGATTGCAGCTAGCGGGAGGTATGGCCTACAATGAGCAGTTCTTC; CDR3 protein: CASRLQLAGGMAYNEQFF
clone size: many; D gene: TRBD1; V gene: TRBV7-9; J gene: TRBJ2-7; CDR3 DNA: TGTGCCAGCAGCTCCACACAGGGGCGCGAGCAGTACTTC; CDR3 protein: CASSSTQGREQYF
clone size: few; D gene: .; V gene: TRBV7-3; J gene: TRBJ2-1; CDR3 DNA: TGTGCCAGCAGCTCCGATGGACAGAGAAACAATGAGCAGTTCTTC; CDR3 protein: CASSSDGQRNNEQFF
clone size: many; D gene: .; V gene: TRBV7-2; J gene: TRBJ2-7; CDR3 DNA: TGTGCCAGCAGCTTAGATTGGGGCCCGAGTTCCTACGAGCAGTACTTC; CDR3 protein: CASSLDWGPSSYEQYF
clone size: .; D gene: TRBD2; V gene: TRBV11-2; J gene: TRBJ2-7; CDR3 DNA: TGTGCCAGCAGCTTAGTCAGGGCGGGAGTTGGCGAGCAGTACTTC; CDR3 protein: CASSLVRAGVGEQYF
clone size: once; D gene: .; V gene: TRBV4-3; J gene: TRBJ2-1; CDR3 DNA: TGCGCCAGCAGCCAAGATCAAGAAACGGACTCACCCTCCTACAATGAGCAGTTCTTC; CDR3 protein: CASSQDQETDSPSYNEQFF
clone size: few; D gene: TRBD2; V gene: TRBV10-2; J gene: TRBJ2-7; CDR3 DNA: TGCGCCAGCAGTGATCCCGGGACTAACTCCTACGAGCAGTACTTC; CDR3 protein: CASSDPGTNSYEQYF
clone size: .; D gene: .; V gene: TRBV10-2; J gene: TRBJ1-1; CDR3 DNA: TGCGCCAGCACAGGGCAGGGGTTCACCGAAGCTTTCTTT; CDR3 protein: CASTGQGFTEAFF
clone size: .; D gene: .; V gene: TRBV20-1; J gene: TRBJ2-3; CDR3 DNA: TGCAGTGCTAGAGTGTCGGGGCACCACACAGATACGCAGTATTTT; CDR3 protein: CSARVSGHHTDTQYF
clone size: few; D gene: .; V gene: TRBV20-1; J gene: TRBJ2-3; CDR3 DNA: TGCAGTGCCATAGGGGCGACTAGCACAGATACGCAGTATTTT; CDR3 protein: CSAIGATSTDTQYF
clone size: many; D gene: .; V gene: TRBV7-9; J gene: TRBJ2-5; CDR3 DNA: TGTGCCAGCAGCTTAGTAGCGACCCAAGAGACCCAGTACTTC; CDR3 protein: CASSLVATQETQYF
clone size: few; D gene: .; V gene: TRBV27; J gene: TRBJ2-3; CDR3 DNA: TGTGCCAGCAGTCCTGGGACTGTCCCTACAGATACGCAGTATTTT; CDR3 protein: CASSPGTVPTDTQYF
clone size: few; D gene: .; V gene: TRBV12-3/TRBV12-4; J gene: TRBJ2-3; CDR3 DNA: TGTGCCAGCGGGTCAGGGGCTAGCACAGATACGCAGTATTTT; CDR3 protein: CASGSGASTDTQYF
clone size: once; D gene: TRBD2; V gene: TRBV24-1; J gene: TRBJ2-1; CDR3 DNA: TGTGCCACCAGTGACCGCCCGGGAGGGCCCCACAATGAGCAGTTCTTC; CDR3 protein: CATSDRPGGPHNEQFF
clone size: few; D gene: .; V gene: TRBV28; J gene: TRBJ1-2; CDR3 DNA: TGTGCCACCCGGACCCCGACTAACTATGGCTACACCTTC; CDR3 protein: CATRTPTNYGYTF
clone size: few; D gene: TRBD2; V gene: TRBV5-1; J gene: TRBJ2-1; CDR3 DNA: TGCGCCAGCTTGGGAACCGGGACTAGCGTGACGGAGCAGTTCTTC; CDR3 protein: CASLGTGTSVTEQFF
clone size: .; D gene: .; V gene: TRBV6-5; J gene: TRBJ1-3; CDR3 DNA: TGTGCCAGCGCGGACTCAGGATCTGGAAACACCATATATTTT; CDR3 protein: CASADSGSGNTIYF
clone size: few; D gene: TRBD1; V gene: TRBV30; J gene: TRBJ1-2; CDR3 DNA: TGTGCCTGGAGCCCGGACAGGCGATCTAACTATGGCTACACCTTC; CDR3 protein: CAWSPDRRSNYGYTF
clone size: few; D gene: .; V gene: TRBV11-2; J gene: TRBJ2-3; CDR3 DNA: TGTGCCAGCAGCTTAGATAGCGCGCCAGATACGCAGTATTTT; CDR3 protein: CASSLDSAPDTQYF
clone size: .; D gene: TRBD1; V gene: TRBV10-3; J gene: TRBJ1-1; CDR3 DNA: TGTGCCATCAGTGAGTCCAGGGACAGGAACACTGAAGCTTTCTTT; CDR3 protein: CAISESRDRNTEAFF
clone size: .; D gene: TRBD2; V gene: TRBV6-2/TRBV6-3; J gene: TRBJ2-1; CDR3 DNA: TGTGCCAGCTATTCTAGCGGAACCATCAGAATCTACAATGAGCAGTTCTTC; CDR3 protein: CASYSSGTIRIYNEQFF
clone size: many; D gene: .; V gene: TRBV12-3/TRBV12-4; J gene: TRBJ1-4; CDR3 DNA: TGTGCCAGCAGTCCAGGTGGTGAAAAACTGTTTTTT; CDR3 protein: CASSPGGEKLFF
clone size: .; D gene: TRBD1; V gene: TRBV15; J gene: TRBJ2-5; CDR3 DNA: TGTGCCACCAACGCTGGACAGGGGGTTCAAGAGACCCAGTACTTC; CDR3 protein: CATNAGQGVQETQYF
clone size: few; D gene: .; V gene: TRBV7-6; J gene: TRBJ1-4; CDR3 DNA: TGTGCCAGCAGCCGGGACGGGCCTAATGAAAAACTGTTTTTT; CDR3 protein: CASSRDGPNEKLFF
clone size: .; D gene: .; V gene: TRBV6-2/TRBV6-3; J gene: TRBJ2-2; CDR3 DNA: TGTGCCAGCAGGATAAAGACAGTCCCCTCGAACACCGGGGAGCTGTTTTTT; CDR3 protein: CASRIKTVPSNTGELFF
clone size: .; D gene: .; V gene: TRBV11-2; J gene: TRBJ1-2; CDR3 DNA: TGTACCAGCAGCTTAGATACGGGGGCGCGGCATGGCTACACCTTC; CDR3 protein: CTSSLDTGARHGYTF
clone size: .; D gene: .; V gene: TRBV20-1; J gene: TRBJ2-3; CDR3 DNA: TGCAGTGCTAGACCCTCCCTAGCGATTGGCACAGATACGCAGTATTTT; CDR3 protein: CSARPSLAIGTDTQYF
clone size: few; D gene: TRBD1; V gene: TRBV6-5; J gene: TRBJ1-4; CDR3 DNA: TGTGCCAGCAGTTATACAGGGGGCGGAGAAGAAAAACTGTTTTTT; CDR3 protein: CASSYTGGGEEKLFF
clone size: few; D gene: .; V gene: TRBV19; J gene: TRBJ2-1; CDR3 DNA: TGTGCCAGTAGGCACCCCCCTAGCTTTGAGCAGTTCTTC; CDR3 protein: CASRHPPSFEQFF
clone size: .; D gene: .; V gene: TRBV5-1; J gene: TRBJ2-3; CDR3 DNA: TGCGCCAGCAGCTTATCTATCCTCCCTAGCACAGATACGCAGTATTTT; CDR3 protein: CASSLSILPSTDTQYF
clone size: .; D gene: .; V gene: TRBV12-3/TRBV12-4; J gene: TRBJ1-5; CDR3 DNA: TGTGCCAGCAGTTTATTCCAGGGTCAGCCCCAGCATTTT; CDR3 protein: CASSLFQGQPQHF
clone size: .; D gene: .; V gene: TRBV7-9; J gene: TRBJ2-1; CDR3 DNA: TGTGCCAGCAGCTGGGGGGTCAATGAGCAGTTCTTC; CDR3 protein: CASSWGVNEQFF
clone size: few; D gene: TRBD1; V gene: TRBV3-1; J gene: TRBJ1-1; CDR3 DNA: TGTGCCAGCAGCCTGCCGGGGCAGGGGGGGAGGAACACTGAAGCTTTCTTT; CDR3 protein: CASSLPGQGGRNTEAFF
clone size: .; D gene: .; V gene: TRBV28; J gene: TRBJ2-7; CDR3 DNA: TGTGCCAGCACCCTCCAAGCAGGCCTCTCCTGCGAGCAGTACTTC; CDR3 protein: CASTLQAGLSCEQYF
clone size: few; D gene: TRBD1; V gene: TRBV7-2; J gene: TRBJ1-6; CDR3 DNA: TGTGCCAGCAGCCCTCTCCCCGGGACAGGGAATTCACCCCTCCACTTT; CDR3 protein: CASSPLPGTGNSPLHF
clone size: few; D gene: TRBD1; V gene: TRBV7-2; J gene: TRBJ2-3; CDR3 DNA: TGTGCCAGCAGCACGGGACAGGTCACAGATACGCAGTATTTT; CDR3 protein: CASSTGQVTDTQYF
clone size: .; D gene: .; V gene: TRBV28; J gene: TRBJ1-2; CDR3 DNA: TGTGTCAGCAGTTATAACTATGGCTACACCTTC; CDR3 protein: CVSSYNYGYTF
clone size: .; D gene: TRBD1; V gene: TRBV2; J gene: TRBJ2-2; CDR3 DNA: TGTGCCAGCACTGACAGGGGGACTCCCGGGGAGCTGTTTTTT; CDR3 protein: CASTDRGTPGELFF
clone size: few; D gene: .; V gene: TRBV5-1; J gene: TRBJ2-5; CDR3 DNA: TGCGCCAGCAGTTGGGCGTACCAAGAGACCCAGTACTTC; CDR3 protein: CASSWAYQETQYF
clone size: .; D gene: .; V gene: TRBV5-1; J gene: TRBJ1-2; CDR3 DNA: TGCGCCAGCAGCTGGTCTGAGGGGTACTATGGCTACACCTTC; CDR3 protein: CASSWSEGYYGYTF
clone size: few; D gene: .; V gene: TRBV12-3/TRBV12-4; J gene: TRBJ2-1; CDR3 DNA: TGTGCCAGCAGTTCTTTGCCCGGCTCCTACAATGAGCAGTTCTTC; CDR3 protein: CASSSLPGSYNEQFF
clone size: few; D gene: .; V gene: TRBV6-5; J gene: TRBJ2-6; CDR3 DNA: TGTGCCAGCAGTTCACGGGGAGCAACCTTCTCTGCTGGGGCCAACGCCCTGACTTTC; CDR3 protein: CASSSRGATFSAGANALTF
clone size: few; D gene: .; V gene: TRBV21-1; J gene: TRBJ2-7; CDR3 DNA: TGTGCCAGCGGCAGTAGACAGGGGTTTCCCTACGAGCAGTACTTC; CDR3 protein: CASGSRQGFPYEQYF
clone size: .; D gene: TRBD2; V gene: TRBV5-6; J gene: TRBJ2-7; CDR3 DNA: TGTGCCAGTAGTATGCGGCTAGCGGCCTACAATGAGCAGTACTTC; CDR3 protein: CASSMRLAAYNEQYF
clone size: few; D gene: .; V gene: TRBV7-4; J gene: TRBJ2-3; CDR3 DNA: TGTGCCAGCAGCTTAAACAGGCCTGTGATAGATACGCAGTATTTT; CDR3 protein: CASSLNRPVIDTQYF
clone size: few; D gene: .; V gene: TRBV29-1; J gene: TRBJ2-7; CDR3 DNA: TGCAGCGTTGAAACAGGGAGGGAGTCCTACGAGCAGTACTTC; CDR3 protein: CSVETGRESYEQYF
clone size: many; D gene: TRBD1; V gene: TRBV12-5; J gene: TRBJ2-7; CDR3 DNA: TGTGCTAGTGGTCCCGGGACAGGGTCTTTCTACGAGCAGTACTTC; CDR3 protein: CASGPGTGSFYEQYF
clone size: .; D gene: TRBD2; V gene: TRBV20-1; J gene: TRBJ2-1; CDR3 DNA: TGCAGTGCCGCTAGCGGGAGGGCCTTGAATGAGCAGTTCTTC; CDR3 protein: CSAASGRALNEQFF
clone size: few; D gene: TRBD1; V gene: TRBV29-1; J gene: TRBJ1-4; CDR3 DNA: TGTGCTACAGGGGACGAAAAACTGTTTTTT; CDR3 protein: CATGDEKLFF
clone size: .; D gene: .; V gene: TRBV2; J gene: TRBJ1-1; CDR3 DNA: TGTGCCAGCAGTGACCACCGCTTGGGCACTGAAGCTTTCTTT; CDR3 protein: CASSDHRLGTEAFF
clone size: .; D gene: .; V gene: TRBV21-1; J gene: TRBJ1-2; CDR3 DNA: TGTGCCAGCAGGCCGGGACAGGGTATAACTAACTATGACTACACCTTC; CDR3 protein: CASRPGQGITNYDYTF
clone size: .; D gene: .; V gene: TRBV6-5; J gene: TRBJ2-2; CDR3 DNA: TGTGCCAGCACCTACGGGGAAACCGGGGAGCTGTTTTTT; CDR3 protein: CASTYGETGELFF
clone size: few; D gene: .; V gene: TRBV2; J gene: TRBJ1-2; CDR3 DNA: .; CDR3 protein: CASILGDRNYGYTF
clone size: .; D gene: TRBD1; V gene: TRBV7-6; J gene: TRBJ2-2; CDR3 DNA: TGTGCCAGCAGCTTGGACGCACAGGGGCACGGGGAGCTGTTTTTT; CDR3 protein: CASSLDAQGHGELFF
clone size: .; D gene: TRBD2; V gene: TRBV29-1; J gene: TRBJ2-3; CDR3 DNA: TGCAGTGCGGTAGAAGCGGGGGGCCGCACAGATACGCAGTATTTT; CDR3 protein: CSAVEAGGRTDTQYF
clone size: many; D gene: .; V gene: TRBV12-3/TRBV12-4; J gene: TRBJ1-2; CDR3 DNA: TGTGCCAGCAGTCCCCAGGGTGCCCGGTATGGCTACACCTTC; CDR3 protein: CASSPQGARYGYTF
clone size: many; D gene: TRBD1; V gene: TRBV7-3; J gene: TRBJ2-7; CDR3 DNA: TGTGCCAGCAGCTTAAGGGGTGGGACAGGCAACTACGAGCAGTACTTC; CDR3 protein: CASSLRGGTGNYEQYF
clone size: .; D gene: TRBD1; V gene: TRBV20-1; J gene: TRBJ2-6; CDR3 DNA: TGCAGTGCTACATCGGCAGGGCAGGGGGCATCTGGGGCCAACGTCCTGACTTTC; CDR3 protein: CSATSAGQGASGANVLTF
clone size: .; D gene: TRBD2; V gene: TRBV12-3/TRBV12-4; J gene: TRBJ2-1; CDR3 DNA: TGTGCCAGCAGACCCCCGGGACTAGCGGGGTTCAATGAGCAGTTCTTC; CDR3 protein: CASRPPGLAGFNEQFF
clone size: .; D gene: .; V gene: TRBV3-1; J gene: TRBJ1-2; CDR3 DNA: TGTGCCAGCAGCCAAGATCTGACCCGTGGTGGCTACACCTTC; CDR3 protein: CASSQDLTRGGYTF